This T cell receptor beta chain is from a study of blood T cell repertoires in COVID-19. Turning to the study itself: COVID-19 samples, acute and convalescent, were from the United States, Italy and Spain. Sample material is recorded as cDNA or gDNA derived from T cells, B-cell-depleted T cells, or PBMCs.

Original handling: From reference gene primer amplification, estimates of nucleated cell counts were derived. The method was immunoSEQ multiplex PCR; TCRdb's version includes in-frame clones alone and lacks a portion of them. D and trimming were read from the DNA, whereas the V and J calls and clone size are those reported in that table. The repertoire holds nearly 110,000 clones, with about 80% as singletons. CDR1 is LNHDA, CDR2 SQIVND, per germline (reference sequence). V dropped 8 bases and J dropped 4; count of bases not matched to a gene: 9. CDR3 length: 14 residues. This sequence joins TRBV19 and TRBJ1-2, with 8 bases identical to TRBD1. The sample taken for sequencing was peripheral blood. The clonotype originates from a woman in her fifties or sixties with acute or convalescent COVID-19. The CDR3: CASRGQAIAYGYTF. The CDR3 region has the DNA TGTGCCAGTCGGGGACAGGCGATTGCCTATGGCTACACCTTC.